A selection of T cell receptor beta chains follows, all from one sample in a study of OX40 agonist ivuxolimab in advanced cancers. Here immunoSEQ multiplex PCR was the method, and the copy in TCRdb shows in-frame clones only, minus some. The sample contains roughly 13,000 clones, approximately 87% of which appear only once. The material was CD4+ or CD8+ T cells sorted from blood, obtained in a trial of the OX40 agonist ivuxolimab. The receptor source for this set is an adult with an advanced solid tumor such as melanoma, head and neck, liver or kidney cancer. CDR3s include the opening cysteine and the closing phenylalanine or tryptophan. A D gene is named only where the DNA matches it firmly. Only some rows state a clone size, as once, few, many or a class for expanded clones.

v_call	clone_size	d_call	j_call	cdr3_length	cdr3_aa	cdr3_nt
TRBV19	-	-	TRBJ2-3	14	CASSIPPYADTQYF	TGTGCCAGTAGTATACCTCCCTACGCAGATACGCAGTATTTT
TRBV19	-	-	TRBJ1-4	15	CASSEKYTTNEKLFF	TGTGCCAGTAGTGAAAAATATACAACTAATGAAAAACTGTTTTTT
TRBV6-5	-	-	TRBJ1-6	14	CASSYYREGSPLHF	TGTGCCAGCAGTTACTACAGGGAGGGTTCGCCCCTCCACTTT
TRBV6-6	once	-	TRBJ1-4	15	CASTPTQQGGEKLFF	TGTGCCAGCACTCCTACGCAACAGGGAGGTGAAAAACTGTTTTTT
TRBV19	few	TRBD1	TRBJ2-3	15	CASSFKTGLEDTQYF	TGTGCCAGTAGTTTTAAGACAGGGTTAGAAGATACGCAGTATTTT
TRBV4-1	-	TRBD2	TRBJ2-3	16	CASSQFSGANTDTQYF	TGCGCCAGCAGCCAATTTAGCGGGGCTAACACAGATACGCAGTATTTT
TRBV7-8	-	-	TRBJ1-1	15	CASSSDGHTNTEAFF	TGTGCCAGCAGCTCAGACGGACATACGAACACTGAAGCTTTCTTT
TRBV2	-	TRBD1	TRBJ1-2	12	CASRTGVHGYTF	TGTGCCAGCAGAACAGGGGTCCATGGCTACACCTTC
TRBV7-9	few	TRBD1	TRBJ2-7	16	CASSPRGGDRGNEQYF	TGTGCCAGCAGCCCCCGGGGCGGGGACAGGGGCAACGAGCAGTACTTC
TRBV10-2	-	-	TRBJ2-7	13	CASSESTFYEQYF	TGCGCCAGCAGTGAGTCGACTTTCTACGAGCAGTACTTC
TRBV6-5	-	-	TRBJ2-7	14	CASRVGGPTSEQYF	TGTGCCAGCAGGGTGGGGGGGCCGACTTCAGAGCAGTACTTC
TRBV6-1	-	-	TRBJ1-2	14	CASRADRPNYGYTF	TGTGCCAGCAGAGCAGACAGGCCGAACTATGGCTACACCTTC
TRBV4-2	-	-	TRBJ1-5	15	CASSQQENSNQPQHF	TGTGCCAGCAGCCAACAGGAGAATAGCAATCAGCCCCAGCATTTT
TRBV5-6	-	-	TRBJ1-6	15	CASSSTRVRNSPLHF	TGTGCCAGCAGCTCGACCCGCGTCCGTAATTCACCCCTCCACTTT
TRBV5-5	-	-	TRBJ2-7	16	CASNLRVGVGSYEQYF	TGTGCCAGCAACTTGAGGGTCGGAGTCGGCTCCTACGAGCAGTACTTC
TRBV6-1	-	-	TRBJ1-6	14	CASSGGQTNSPLHF	TGTGCCAGCAGTGGAGGGCAGACAAATTCACCCCTCCACTTT
TRBV18	-	-	TRBJ1-5	16	CASSPPSGSGNQPQHF	TGTGCCAGCTCACCACCTTCAGGGAGCGGCAATCAGCCCCAGCATTTT
TRBV6-5	-	TRBD1	TRBJ1-6	16	CASSYDTGTGRSPLHF	TGTGCCAGCAGTTACGATACTGGGACAGGGAGATCACCCCTCCACTTT
TRBV9	-	-	TRBJ1-3	15	CASSAGTTSGNTIYF	TGTGCCAGCAGCGCCGGGACGACCTCTGGAAACACCATATATTTT
TRBV12-5	-	-	TRBJ1-3	14	CASGGPGDGNTIYF	TGTGCTAGTGGTGGACCGGGGGACGGAAACACCATATATTTT
TRBV7-8	-	-	TRBJ1-2	12	CASSFSDYGYTF	TGTGCCAGCAGCTTTTCAGACTATGGCTACACCTTC
TRBV9	-	-	TRBJ2-7	14	CASSVGGRDDEQYF	TGTGCCAGCAGCGTAGGAGGCCGGGACGACGAGCAGTACTTC
TRBV9	-	-	TRBJ2-1	16	CASSVVPSSGYNEQFF	TGTGCCAGCAGCGTAGTTCCCTCGAGTGGGTACAATGAGCAGTTCTTC
TRBV7-9	-	-	TRBJ1-4	14	CASSLGRLNEKLFF	TGTGCCAGCAGCCTAGGACGTCTTAATGAAAAACTGTTTTTT
TRBV5-1	-	-	TRBJ1-4	15	CASSQTGQPDEKLFF	TGCGCCAGCAGCCAGACTGGACAGCCGGATGAAAAACTGTTTTTT
TRBV28	-	-	TRBJ2-5	13	CATDGGVTETQYF	TGTGCCACCGACGGGGGAGTAACAGAGACCCAGTACTTC
TRBV6-6	once	TRBD1	TRBJ1-1	14	CASSTGQGNTEAFF	TGTGCCAGCAGCACGGGACAGGGGAACACTGAAGCTTTCTTT
TRBV5-4	-	-	TRBJ2-5	13	CASSEEFRETQYF	TGTGCCAGCAGCGAGGAATTTCGAGAGACCCAGTACTTC
TRBV9	once	-	TRBJ2-2	17	CASSTPARTENTGELFF	TGTGCCAGCAGCACCCCGGCGCGGACAGAGAACACCGGGGAGCTGTTTTTT
TRBV6-1	-	-	TRBJ2-3	13	CASEGQDTDTQYF	TGTGCCAGCGAGGGACAAGACACAGATACGCAGTATTTT
TRBV27	-	-	TRBJ1-2	15	CASRWGVGANYGYTF	TGTGCCAGCAGATGGGGGGTCGGGGCTAACTATGGCTACACCTTC
TRBV25-1	-	-	TRBJ1-1	14	CASSPGNRITEAFF	TGTGCCAGCAGTCCCGGGAACAGGATTACTGAAGCTTTCTTT
TRBV5-1	-	-	TRBJ2-7	16	CASSSWALGGSYEQYF	TGCGCCAGCAGCTCCTGGGCATTGGGGGGTTCCTACGAGCAGTACTTC
TRBV9	-	-	TRBJ2-5	14	CASSVRDLQETQYF	TGTGCCAGCAGCGTCCGGGACCTACAAGAGACCCAGTACTTC
TRBV4-2	few	-	TRBJ1-5	15	CASSQVQIGNQPQHF	TGTGCCAGCAGCCAAGTGCAAATTGGCAATCAGCCCCAGCATTTT
TRBV5-8	few	-	TRBJ1-5	15	CASSTNRPFHQPQHF	TGTGCCAGCAGCACAAACAGACCTTTCCACCAGCCCCAGCATTTT